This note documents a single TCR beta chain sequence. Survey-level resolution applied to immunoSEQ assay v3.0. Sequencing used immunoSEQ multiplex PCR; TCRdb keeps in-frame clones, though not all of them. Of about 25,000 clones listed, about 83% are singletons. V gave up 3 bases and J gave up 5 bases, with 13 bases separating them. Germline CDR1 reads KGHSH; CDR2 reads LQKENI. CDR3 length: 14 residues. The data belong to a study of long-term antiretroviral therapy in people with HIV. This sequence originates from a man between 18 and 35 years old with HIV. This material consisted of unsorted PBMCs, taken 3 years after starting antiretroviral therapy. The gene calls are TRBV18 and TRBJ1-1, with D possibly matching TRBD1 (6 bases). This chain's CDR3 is CASSPRGAETEAFF. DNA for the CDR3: TGTGCCAGCTCACCCCGGGGGGCTGAGACTGAAGCTTTCTTT.